This paragraph covers one T cell receptor beta chain sequence. What it binds is not known. The data originate from a study of T cells expressing NK-cell markers. What made the TCR beta cDNA was 5'RACE template switching with UMIs. After re-calling the 5' RACE reads, TCRdb lists one entry per CDR3 protein, DNA absent. This table holds over 150,000 distinct CDR3 sequences. General study results and limits: The CD3+CD56-NKG2C+ fraction of a few donors was also led by these clonotypes. The share of CD8+ T cells held by dominant NKG2C+ clonotypes was roughly 1.0-7.5% in roughly 6 donors.

From germline, CDR1 is SGHDN and CDR2 FVKESK. There are 17 residues in the CDR3. The specimen sequenced was blood T cells: a sorted CD56 or NKG2C T cell subset, CD4+ or CD8+ T cells, or bulk PBMC T cells (not recorded which). V and J are TRBV14 and TRBJ2-2; TCRdb proposes TRBD2, but this gene call is untestable without DNA. The receptor was isolated from a woman aged 50 to 60 in good health. The CDR3 loop reads CASSQGSGTSYAGELFF.